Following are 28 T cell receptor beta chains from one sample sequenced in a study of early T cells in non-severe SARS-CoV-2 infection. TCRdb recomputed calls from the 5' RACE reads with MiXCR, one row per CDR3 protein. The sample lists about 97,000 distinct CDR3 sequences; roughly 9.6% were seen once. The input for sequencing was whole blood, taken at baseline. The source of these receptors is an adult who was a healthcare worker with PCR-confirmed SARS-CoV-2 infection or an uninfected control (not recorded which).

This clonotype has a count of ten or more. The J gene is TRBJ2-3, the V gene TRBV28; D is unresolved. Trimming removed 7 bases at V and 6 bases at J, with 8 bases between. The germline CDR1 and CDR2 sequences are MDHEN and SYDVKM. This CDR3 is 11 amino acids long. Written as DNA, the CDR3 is TGTGCCAGCACCGGTTTGGATACGCAGTATTTT. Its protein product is CASTGLDTQYF. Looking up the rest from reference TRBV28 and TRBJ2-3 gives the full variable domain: DVKVTQSSRYLVKRTGEKVFLECVQDMDHENMFWYRQDPGLGLRLIYFSYDVKMKEKGDIPEGYSVSREKKERFSLILESASTNQTSMYLCASTGLDTQYFGPGTRLTVL.

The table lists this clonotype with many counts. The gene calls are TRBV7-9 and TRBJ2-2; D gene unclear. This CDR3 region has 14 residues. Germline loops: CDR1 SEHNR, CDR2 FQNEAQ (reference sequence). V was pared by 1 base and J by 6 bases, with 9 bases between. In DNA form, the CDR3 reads TGTGCCAGCAGCTTAGAATCGTGGGCCGGGGAGCTGTTTTTT. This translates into CASSLESWAGELFF.

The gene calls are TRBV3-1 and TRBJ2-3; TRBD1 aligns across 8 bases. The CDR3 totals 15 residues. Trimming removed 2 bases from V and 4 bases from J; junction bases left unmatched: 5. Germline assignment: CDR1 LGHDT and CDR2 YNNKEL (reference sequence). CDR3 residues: CASSQPGQGADTQYF. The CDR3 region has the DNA TGTGCCAGCAGCCAACCCGGACAGGGTGCAGATACGCAGTATTTT.

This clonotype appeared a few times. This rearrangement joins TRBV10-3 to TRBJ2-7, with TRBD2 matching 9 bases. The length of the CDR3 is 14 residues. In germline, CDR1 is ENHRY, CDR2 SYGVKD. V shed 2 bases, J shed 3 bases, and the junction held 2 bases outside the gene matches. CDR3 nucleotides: TGTGCCATCAGTGAGGTAGCGGGAGACTACGAGCAGTACTTC. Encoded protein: CAISEVAGDYEQYF.

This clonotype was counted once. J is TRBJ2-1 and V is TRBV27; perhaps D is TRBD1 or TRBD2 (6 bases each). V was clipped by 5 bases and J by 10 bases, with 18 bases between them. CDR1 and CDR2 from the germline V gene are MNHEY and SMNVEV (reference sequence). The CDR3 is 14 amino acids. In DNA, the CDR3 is TGTGCCAGCAGTACTAACTGGGGGGCTCGGGAGCAGTTCTTC. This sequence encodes CASSTNWGAREQFF.

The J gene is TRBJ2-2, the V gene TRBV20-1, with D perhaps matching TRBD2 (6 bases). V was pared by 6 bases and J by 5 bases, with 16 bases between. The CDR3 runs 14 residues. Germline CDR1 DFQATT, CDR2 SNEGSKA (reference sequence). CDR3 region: CSALGTGRTGELFF. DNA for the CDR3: TGCAGTGCCCTCGGGACGGGGAGGACCGGGGAGCTGTTTTTT.

The CDR3: CASSEGGDREAFF. The CDR3 DNA is TGCGCCAGCAGTGAAGGGGGGGACAGAGAAGCTTTCTTT. V and J are TRBV10-2 and TRBJ1-1; the match to TRBD1 covers 7 bases. The CDR3 is 13 amino acids. Germline CDR1 is WSHSY and CDR2 is SAAADI. V lost 3 bases and J lost 8; bases outside the gene matches: 6.

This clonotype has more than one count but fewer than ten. CDR3 bases: TGTGCCAGCAGGATCGGGGGAGGCAACACCGGGGAGCTGTTTTTT. Its translation: CASRIGGGNTGELFF. This sequence joins TRBV6-1 and TRBJ2-2; D possibly corresponds to TRBD2 (6 bases). Germline V gene sequence: CDR1 MNHNS, CDR2 SASEGT. V was pared by 6 bases and J by 2 bases, with 13 bases between. The CDR3 has 15 residues.

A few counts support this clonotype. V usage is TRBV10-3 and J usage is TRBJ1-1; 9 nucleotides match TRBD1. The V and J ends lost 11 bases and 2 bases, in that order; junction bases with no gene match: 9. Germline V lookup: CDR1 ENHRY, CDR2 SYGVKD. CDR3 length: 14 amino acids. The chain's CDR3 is CALRGDRENTEAFF. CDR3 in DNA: TGTGCCTTACGAGGGGACAGGGAAAACACTGAAGCTTTCTTT.

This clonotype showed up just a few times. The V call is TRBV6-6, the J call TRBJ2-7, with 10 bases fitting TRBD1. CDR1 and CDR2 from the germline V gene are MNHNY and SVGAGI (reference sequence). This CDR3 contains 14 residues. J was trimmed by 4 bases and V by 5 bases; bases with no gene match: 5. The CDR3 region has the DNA TGTGCCAGCAGTCTCCAGGGACAGGGGTACGAGCAGTACTTC. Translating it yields CASSLQGQGYEQYF.

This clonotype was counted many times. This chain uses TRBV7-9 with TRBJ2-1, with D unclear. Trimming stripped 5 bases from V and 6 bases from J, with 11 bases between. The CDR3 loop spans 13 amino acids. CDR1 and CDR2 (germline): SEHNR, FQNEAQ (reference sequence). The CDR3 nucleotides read TGTGCCAGCAGCCGCCGGTGGGGCAATGAGCAGTTCTTC. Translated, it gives CASSRRWGNEQFF.

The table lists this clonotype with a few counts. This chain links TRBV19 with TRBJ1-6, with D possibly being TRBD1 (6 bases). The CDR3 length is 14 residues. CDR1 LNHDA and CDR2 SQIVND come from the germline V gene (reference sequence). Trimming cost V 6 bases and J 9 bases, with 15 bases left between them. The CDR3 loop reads CASSRDIVSSPLHF. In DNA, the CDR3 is TGTGCCAGTAGCCGGGACATTGTATCTTCACCCCTCCACTTT.

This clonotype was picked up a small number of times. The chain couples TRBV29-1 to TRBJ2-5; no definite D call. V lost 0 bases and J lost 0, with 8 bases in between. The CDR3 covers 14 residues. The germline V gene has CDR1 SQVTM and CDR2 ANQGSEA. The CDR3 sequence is CSVEDRLHQETQYF. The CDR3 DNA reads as TGCAGCGTTGAAGATCGTTTGCACCAAGAGACCCAGTACTTC.

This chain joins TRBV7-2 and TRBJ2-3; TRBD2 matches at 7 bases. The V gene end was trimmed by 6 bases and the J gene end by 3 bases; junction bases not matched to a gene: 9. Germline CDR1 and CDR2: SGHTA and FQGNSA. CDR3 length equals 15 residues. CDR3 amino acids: CASSGASGPTDTQYF. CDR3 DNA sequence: TGTGCCAGCAGTGGCGCTAGCGGCCCTACAGATACGCAGTATTTT.

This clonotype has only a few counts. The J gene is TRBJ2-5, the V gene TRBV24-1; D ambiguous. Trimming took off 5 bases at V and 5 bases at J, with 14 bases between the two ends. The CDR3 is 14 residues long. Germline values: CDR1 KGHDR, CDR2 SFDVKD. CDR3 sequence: CATSASVSRETQYF. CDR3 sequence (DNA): TGTGCCACCAGTGCTTCGGTCTCGAGGGAGACCCAGTACTTC.

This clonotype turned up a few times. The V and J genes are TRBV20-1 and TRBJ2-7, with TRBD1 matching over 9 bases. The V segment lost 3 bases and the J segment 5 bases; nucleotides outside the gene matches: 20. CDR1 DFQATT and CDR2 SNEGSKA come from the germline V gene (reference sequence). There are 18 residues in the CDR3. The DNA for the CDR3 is TGCAGTGCTAGTCCTCATCGCCACCGGGACAGGGTTTCCCACGAGCAGTACTTC. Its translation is CSASPHRHRDRVSHEQYF.

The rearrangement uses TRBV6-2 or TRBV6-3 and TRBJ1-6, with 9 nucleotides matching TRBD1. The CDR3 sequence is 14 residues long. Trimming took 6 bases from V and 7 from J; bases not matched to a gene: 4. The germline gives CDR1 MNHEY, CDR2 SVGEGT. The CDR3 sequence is CASRATGGNSPLHF. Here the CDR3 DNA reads TGTGCCAGCAGGGCGACAGGGGGAAATTCACCCCTCCACTTT.

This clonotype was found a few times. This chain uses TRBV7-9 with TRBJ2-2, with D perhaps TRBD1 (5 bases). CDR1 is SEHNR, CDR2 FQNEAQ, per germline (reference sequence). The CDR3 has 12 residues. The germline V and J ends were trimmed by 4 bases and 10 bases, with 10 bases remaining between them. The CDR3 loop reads CASSSQGEELFF. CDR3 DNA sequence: TGTGCCAGCAGCTCCCAAGGGGAGGAGCTGTTTTTT.

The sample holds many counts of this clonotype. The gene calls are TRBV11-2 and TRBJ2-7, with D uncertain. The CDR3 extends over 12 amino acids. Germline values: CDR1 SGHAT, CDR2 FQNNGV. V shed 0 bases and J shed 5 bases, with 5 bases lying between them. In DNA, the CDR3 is TGTGCCAGCAGCTTAGATACTGACGAGCAGTACTTC. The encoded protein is CASSLDTDEQYF. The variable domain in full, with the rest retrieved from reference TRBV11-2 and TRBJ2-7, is EAGVAQSPRYKIIEKRQSVAFWCNPISGHATLYWYQQILGQGPKLLIQFQNNGVVDDSQLPKDRFSAERLKGVDSTLKIQPAKLEDSAVYLCASSLDTDEQYFGPGTRLTVT.

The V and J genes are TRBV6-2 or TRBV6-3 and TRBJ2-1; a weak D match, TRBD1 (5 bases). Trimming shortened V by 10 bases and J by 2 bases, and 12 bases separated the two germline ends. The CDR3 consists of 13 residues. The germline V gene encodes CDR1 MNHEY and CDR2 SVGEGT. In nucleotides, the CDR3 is TGTGCCATATCAGGGTGGGCCTACAATGAGCAGTTCTTC. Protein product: CAISGWAYNEQFF.

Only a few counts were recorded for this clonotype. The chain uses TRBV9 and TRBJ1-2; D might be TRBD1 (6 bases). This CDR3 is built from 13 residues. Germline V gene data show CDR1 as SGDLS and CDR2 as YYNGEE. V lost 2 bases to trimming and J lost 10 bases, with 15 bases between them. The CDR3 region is CASSVVRGSDYTF. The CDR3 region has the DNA TGTGCCAGCAGCGTCGTCAGGGGCTCTGACTACACCTTC.

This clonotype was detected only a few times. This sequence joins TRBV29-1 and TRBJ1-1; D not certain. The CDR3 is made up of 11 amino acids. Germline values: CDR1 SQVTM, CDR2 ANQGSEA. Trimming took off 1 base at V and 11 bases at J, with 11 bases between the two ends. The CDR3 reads CSVEVGGVAFF. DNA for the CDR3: TGCAGCGTTGAAGTAGGCGGGGTGGCTTTCTTT.

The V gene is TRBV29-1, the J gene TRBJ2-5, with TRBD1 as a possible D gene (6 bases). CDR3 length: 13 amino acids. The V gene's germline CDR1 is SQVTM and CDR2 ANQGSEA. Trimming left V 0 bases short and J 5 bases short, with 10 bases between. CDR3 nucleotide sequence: TGCAGCGTTGAAGACCGGGACACCGAGACCCAGTACTTC. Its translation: CSVEDRDTETQYF.

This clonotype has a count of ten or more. CDR3 residues: CASSSSSGRASYNEQFF. In nucleotides, the CDR3 is TGTGCCAGCAGCTCCTCGAGCGGGAGGGCATCCTACAATGAGCAGTTCTTC. V gene TRBV7-9 combines with J gene TRBJ2-1; 10 nucleotides match TRBD2. The CDR3 is made up of 17 amino acids. The J segment lost 1 base and the V segment lost 4 bases, leaving 7 bases of the junction unmatched. Germline-derived CDR1 and CDR2 are SEHNR and FQNEAQ (reference sequence).

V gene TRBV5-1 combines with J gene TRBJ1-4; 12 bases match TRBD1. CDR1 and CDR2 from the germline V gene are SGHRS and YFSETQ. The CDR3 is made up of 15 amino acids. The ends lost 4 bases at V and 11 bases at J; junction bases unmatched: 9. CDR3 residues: CASSGPGQGAEKLFF. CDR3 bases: TGCGCCAGCAGCGGACCGGGACAGGGGGCTGAGAAACTGTTTTTT.

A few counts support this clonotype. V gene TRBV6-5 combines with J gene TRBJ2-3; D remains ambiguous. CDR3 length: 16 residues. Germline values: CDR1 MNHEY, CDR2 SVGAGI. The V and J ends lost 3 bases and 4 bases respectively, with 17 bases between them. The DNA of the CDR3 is TGTGCCAGCAGTTATCGAGCGCCCGGCGAGGCAGATACGCAGTATTTT. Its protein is CASSYRAPGEADTQYF.

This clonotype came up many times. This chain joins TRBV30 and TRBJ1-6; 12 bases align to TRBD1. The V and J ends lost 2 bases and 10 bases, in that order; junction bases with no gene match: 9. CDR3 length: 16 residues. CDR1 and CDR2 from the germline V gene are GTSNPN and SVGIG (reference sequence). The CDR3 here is CAWSISGTGGLSPLHF. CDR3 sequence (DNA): TGTGCCTGGAGTATCTCCGGGACAGGGGGCTTGTCACCCCTCCACTTT. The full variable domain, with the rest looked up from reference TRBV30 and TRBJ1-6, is SQTIHQWPATLVQPVGSPLSLECTVEGTSNPNLYWYRQAAGRGLQLLFYSVGIGQISSEVPQNLSASRPQDRQFILSSKKLLLSDSGFYLCAWSISGTGGLSPLHFGNGTRLTVT.

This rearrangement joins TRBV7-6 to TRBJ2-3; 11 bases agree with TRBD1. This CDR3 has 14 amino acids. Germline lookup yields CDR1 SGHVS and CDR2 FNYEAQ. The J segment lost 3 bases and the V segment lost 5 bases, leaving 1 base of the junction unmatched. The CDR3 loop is CASSGQGATDTQYF. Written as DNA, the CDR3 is TGTGCCAGCAGCGGACAGGGGGCAACAGATACGCAGTATTTT.